The entry below gives a single TCR beta chain sequence along with its context. Germline values: CDR1 SGHAT, CDR2 FQNNGV. The CDR3 is made up of 15 amino acids. The V end lost 7 bases, the J end lost 3 bases, and 16 bases lay between the germline ends. This record comes from a study of T cells after somatic rescue of genetic block. TCRdb's copy holds only in-frame clones and misses some; the assay was immunoSEQ multiplex PCR. The sample comprises 45,000 to 70,000 clones, about 96% of which are singletons, and approximately 0.073% rests with the top ten. The sequenced sample consisted of peripheral blood mononuclear cells (PBMCs). This clonotype originated in a child younger than two. The genes are TRBV11-2 and TRBJ2-1; TRBD2 might be the D (6 bases). The DNA for the CDR3 is TGTGCCAGCACTTCCGGCGGGATAGGCTACAATGAGCAGTTCTTC. Protein sequence: CASTSGGIGYNEQFF. Together with reference TRBV11-2 and TRBJ2-1, the CDR3 gives the full variable domain: EAGVAQSPRYKIIEKRQSVAFWCNPISGHATLYWYQQILGQGPKLLIQFQNNGVVDDSQLPKDRFSAERLKGVDSTLKIQPAKLEDSAVYLCASTSGGIGYNEQFFGPGTRLTVL.